Each of the 6 T cell receptor beta chains below was sequenced from the same sample in a study of T-cell memory formation after mild COVID-19. TCRdb re-called the 5' RACE reads with MiXCR, one entry per CDR3 protein. The sample lists approximately 300,000 distinct CDR3 sequences; approximately 15% were seen once. Sample: PBMCs or a T cell subset sorted from them (not recorded which). The receptors here all came from a man between 18 and 29 years old who had mild COVID-19 (a few samples of this study predate the infection). Cell type and time point are not known.

In the case of this clonotype: With a much larger clone just one base away, this may be a read error. The chain recombines TRBV15 with TRBJ2-2; no reliable D call. The V gene's germline CDR1 is LNHNV and CDR2 YYDKDF (reference sequence). This CDR3 has 13 residues. Trimming removed 5 bases from V and 1 base from J, with 5 bases in between. The CDR3 loop reads CATSELNTGELFF. CDR3 bases: TGTGCCACCAGCGAGCTGAACACCGGGGAGCTGTTTTTT.

In its sample, this clonotype was seen a few times. The genes are TRBV18 and TRBJ1-2; tentative D call: TRBD1 (6 bases). V shed 3 bases and J shed 8 bases, with 19 bases lying between them. CDR1 is KGHSH and CDR2 is LQKENI in the germline V gene. The CDR3 spans 15 residues. CDR3 sequence (DNA): TGTGCCAGCTCACCCCGGGCCCAGGGGAGGGGAGGCTACACCTTC. Protein: CASSPRAQGRGGYTF.

This clonotype was seen many times. The chain links TRBV5-1 to TRBJ2-1; TRBD2 agrees at 10 bases. With 4 bases clipped from V and 8 bases from J, the junction kept 12 bases outside the gene matches. There are 16 residues in the CDR3. Germline loops: CDR1 SGHRS, CDR2 YFSETQ. CDR3 residues: CASSDSVAGGRDEQFF. CDR3 bases: TGCGCCAGCAGCGACTCCGTAGCGGGGGGCCGCGATGAGCAGTTCTTC.

J is TRBJ2-7 and V is TRBV5-6; TRBD1 matches at 7 bases. V lost 2 bases to trimming and J lost 2 bases; unmatched junction nucleotides: 1. Per the germline V gene, CDR1 is SGHDT and CDR2 is YYEEEE. This CDR3 region has 13 residues. This CDR3 reads CASSFGTAYEQYV. The CDR3 DNA reads as TGTGCCAGCAGCTTCGGGACAGCCTACGAGCAGTACGTC.

This clonotype was observed at least ten times. The chain employs TRBV12-3 or TRBV12-4 and TRBJ1-5, with TRBD1 matching over 7 bases. CDR3 length: 16 amino acids. The J segment lost 4 bases and the V segment lost 5 bases, leaving 11 bases of the junction unmatched. CDR3 sequence: CASSRQGAVRNQPQHF. The DNA of the CDR3 is TGTGCCAGCAGTCGACAGGGAGCCGTCCGGAATCAGCCCCAGCATTTT.

The genes are TRBV7-9 and TRBJ2-5, with D unclear. This CDR3 is 15 amino acids long. The germline CDR1 and CDR2 sequences are SEHNR and FQNEAQ (reference sequence). Between the trimmed V and J ends, which lost 0 bases and 5 bases, there was a span of 13 bases. CDR3 DNA: TGTGCCAGCAGCTTAGCATTTTTCGGAACGGAGACCCAGTACTTC. It translates to CASSLAFFGTETQYF.